This entry lists 30 T cell receptor beta chains sequenced from one sample in a study of cytotoxic CD8 clonotypes in ibrutinib-treated CLL (dated by TCRdb to about 2021). According to the study, the label for this sample's time point signals: approximately 25 months on ibrutinib. Libraries came from the immunoSEQ multiplex PCR assay. TCRdb retrieved this table from immuneACCESS and kept in-frame rearrangements only. Not all clones are present; in checked studies, unresolved V genes account for under half, and no reason is known for the remainder. This sample comprises roughly 170,000 clones, about 80% of them detected only once. The ten most abundant clones make up about 4.5% of the sample. Sequenced material: PBMCs, taken after 24 months of ibrutinib treatment. Receptor source: a human donor with chronic lymphocytic leukemia.

The chain carries TRBV6-5 and TRBJ2-1; D remains unclear. Germline V lookup: CDR1 MNHEY, CDR2 SVGAGI. Trimming took off 2 bases at V and 3 bases at J, with 2 bases between the two ends. CDR3 length equals 12 residues. The CDR3 sequence: CASSYGYNEQFF. In DNA form, the CDR3 reads TGTGCCAGCAGTTACGGCTACAATGAGCAGTTCTTC.

This chain links TRBV7-2 with TRBJ2-7, with 10 bases matching TRBD2. The junction had 7 bases not matched to a gene; V was cut back by 3 bases and J by 2 bases. CDR3 length: 16 amino acids. CDR1 and CDR2 from the germline V gene are SGHTA and FQGNSA. As DNA, the CDR3 is TGTGCCAGCAGCTTGGACGGACTAGCGGCCCCCTACGAGCAGTACTTC. It encodes CASSLDGLAAPYEQYF.

The V and J genes are TRBV28 and TRBJ1-1, with 7 bases that match TRBD1. V trimming: 10 bases; J trimming: 1 base; junction bases outside the gene matches: 12. Germline lookup yields CDR1 MDHEN and CDR2 SYDVKM. The CDR3 has 15 residues. DNA for the CDR3: TGTGCCACCCGAGTTCCGGGACAGAAGAACACTGAAGCTTTCTTT. Its translation: CATRVPGQKNTEAFF.

The chain is built from TRBV6-6 and TRBJ2-1; 11 bases align to TRBD1. The trim removed 0 bases at V and 6 bases at J, leaving 4 bases unmatched. Germline-derived CDR1 and CDR2 are MNHNY and SVGAGI (reference sequence). There are 16 residues in the CDR3. The CDR3 loop reads CASSYSGQGAGNEQFF. The CDR3 DNA reads TGTGCCAGCAGTTACTCTGGACAGGGGGCAGGCAATGAGCAGTTCTTC.

J is TRBJ2-3 and V is TRBV6-5; possibly TRBD2 for D (7 bases). In germline, CDR1 is MNHEY, CDR2 SVGAGI. The V and J ends lost 6 bases and 2 bases respectively, with 15 bases between them. The CDR3 runs 15 residues. The CDR3 spells CASSLRGAPTDTQYF. The CDR3 nucleotides read TGTGCCAGCAGCCTACGGGGGGCCCCCACAGATACGCAGTATTTT.

The rearrangement uses TRBV7-9 and TRBJ2-5; the match to TRBD2 covers 9 bases. The CDR3 sequence is 17 residues long. Germline V CDR1 and CDR2: SEHNR, FQNEAQ (reference sequence). The J segment lost 7 bases and the V segment lost 4 bases, leaving 16 bases of the junction unmatched. DNA of the CDR3: TGTGCCAGCAGCTCCATAGGGTTGGTAGCGGGAGAAGGGACCCAGTACTTC. Translated: CASSSIGLVAGEGTQYF.

This clone occurred a few times. The gene calls are TRBV7-3 and TRBJ2-1; 11 nucleotides align to TRBD2. The CDR3 covers 16 residues. Germline values: CDR1 SGHTA, CDR2 FQGTGA. The V segment lost 4 bases and the J segment 9 bases; nucleotides outside the gene matches: 11. The CDR3 sequence: CASSSLAGGMSGEQFF. The CDR3 nucleotides read TGTGCCAGCAGCTCCCTAGCGGGAGGTATGTCTGGTGAGCAGTTCTTC.

The CDR3 DNA reads as TGCGCCAGCAGCTACTCTGACGGTCCCTACGAGCAGTACTTC. Its translation: CASSYSDGPYEQYF. The genes are TRBV5-1 and TRBJ2-7; no clear D. The V gene's germline CDR1 is SGHRS and CDR2 YFSETQ. With 3 bases removed from V and 2 bases from J, the gap between germline ends came to 12 bases. This CDR3 has 14 residues.

The chain carries TRBV2 and TRBJ1-2, with unresolved D. The CDR3 extends over 14 amino acids. V was cut by 5 bases and J by 1 base, with 11 bases left in between. Germline lookup yields CDR1 SNHLY and CDR2 FYNNEI. CDR3 residues: CASSYAPVNYGYTF. For the CDR3, the DNA is TGTGCCAGCAGTTACGCTCCCGTTAACTATGGCTACACCTTC.

The chain links TRBV5-1 to TRBJ2-3, with 9 bases identical to TRBD2. This CDR3 comprises 16 residues. Trimming cost V 0 bases and J 5 bases; bases outside gene matches: 7. Germline values: CDR1 SGHRS, CDR2 YFSETQ. CDR3 DNA sequence: TGCGCCAGCAGCTTGGTAGCACTAGCGGGCGAAGATACGCAGTATTTT. It yields the protein CASSLVALAGEDTQYF.

The chain is built from TRBV11-2 and TRBJ1-5; no clear D gene. The V gene's germline CDR1 is SGHAT and CDR2 FQNNGV. The CDR3 spans 14 residues. V was pared by 1 base and J by 0 bases, with 4 bases between. The CDR3 here is CASSLAGSNQPQHF. The CDR3 DNA reads as TGTGCCAGCAGCTTAGCAGGTAGCAATCAGCCCCAGCATTTT.

V gene TRBV29-1 combines with J gene TRBJ2-7; the D call may be TRBD1 or TRBD2 (5 bases each). Germline CDR1 reads SQVTM; CDR2 reads ANQGSEA. The V gene lost 2 bases and the J gene lost 0 bases, with 11 bases spanning the gap. The CDR3 is made up of 14 amino acids. The DNA of the CDR3 is TGCAGCGTTGAATGGACTCAGGGCTCCTACGAGCAGTACTTC. As protein: CSVEWTQGSYEQYF.

V gene TRBV6-5 combines with J gene TRBJ2-3; D call uncertain. The CDR3 is 13 residues long. V shed 6 bases and J shed 3 bases, with 10 bases lying between them. Germline V gives CDR1 MNHEY, CDR2 SVGAGI. The CDR3 sequence is CASSPTTTDTQYF. In DNA form, the CDR3 reads TGTGCCAGCAGCCCCACAACGACAGATACGCAGTATTTT.

V is TRBV10-3 and J is TRBJ1-1; 8 positions match TRBD1. Unmatched junction bases numbered 9, after V lost 2 bases and J lost 1 base. The CDR3 consists of 17 residues. From germline, CDR1 is ENHRY and CDR2 SYGVKD. CDR3 region: CAISERQGAGGNTEAFF. The CDR3 DNA follows: TGTGCCATCAGTGAGCGGCAGGGGGCCGGGGGGAACACTGAAGCTTTCTTT.

The rearrangement links TRBV5-4 to TRBJ2-1; 14 bases agree with TRBD2. This CDR3 region has 16 residues. Germline CDR1 SGHNT, CDR2 YYREEE (reference sequence). Germline trimming cut 5 bases from V and 6 bases from J; bases unmatched to any gene: 7. CDR3 nucleotide sequence: TGTGCCAGCAGTTATGGGGGACTAGCGGGGGTCAATGAGCAGTTCTTC. Translating it yields CASSYGGLAGVNEQFF.

The chain is built from TRBV5-1 and TRBJ2-7, with no clear D. The CDR3 extends over 14 amino acids. Trimming stripped 4 bases from V and 2 bases from J, with 13 bases between. Per germline, CDR1 SGHRS and CDR2 YFSETQ. CDR3 sequence: CASSPNPATYEQYF. For the CDR3, the DNA is TGCGCCAGCAGCCCCAACCCCGCGACCTACGAGCAGTACTTC.

A remark on this clone: Germline and junction disagree at one end, which may indicate a read error. CDR3 region: CASSFAAQGHYGYTF. CDR3 in DNA: TGTGCCAGCAGTTTTGCGGCACAGGGGCACTATGGCTACACCTTC. This sequence joins TRBV10-3 and TRBJ1-2, with TRBD1 identical over 7 bases. There are 15 residues in the CDR3. In germline, CDR1 is ENHRY, CDR2 SYGVKD.

This sequence joins TRBV5-1 and TRBJ2-1, with a weak D call TRBD2 (6 bases). V was clipped by 5 bases and J by 7 bases, with 16 bases between them. Germline lookup yields CDR1 SGHRS and CDR2 YFSETQ. This CDR3 contains 14 residues. The CDR3: CASSPGALQNEQFF. DNA for the CDR3: TGCGCCAGCAGTCCGGGAGCCCTCCAGAATGAGCAGTTCTTC.

This chain links TRBV18 with TRBJ1-4; 11 bases are a match to TRBD1. This CDR3 comprises 17 residues. V was clipped by 4 bases and J by 7 bases; unmatched bases: 11. Per germline, CDR1 KGHSH and CDR2 LQKENI. Written as DNA, the CDR3 is TGTGCCAGCTCACACGCCGGGACAGGGGGAGCGAGTGAAAAACTGTTTTTT. Its translation is CASSHAGTGGASEKLFF. Filled out from reference TRBV18 and TRBJ1-4, the complete variable domain reads NAGVMQNPRHLVRRRGQEARLRCSPMKGHSHVYWYRQLPEEGLKFMVYLQKENIIDESGMPKERFSAEFPKEGPSILRIQQVVRGDSAAYFCASSHAGTGGASEKLFFGSGTQLSVL.

V gene TRBV7-2 combines with J gene TRBJ2-3; D might be TRBD1 or TRBD2, each matching 5 bases. Trimming removed 5 bases from V and 6 bases from J, with 15 bases in between. The V gene's germline CDR1 is SGHTA and CDR2 FQGNSA. The CDR3 runs 14 residues. CDR3 sequence (DNA): TGTGCCAGCAGCACCGGGGCGGTCCGGGATACGCAGTATTTT. Translated: CASSTGAVRDTQYF. Filled out from reference TRBV7-2 and TRBJ2-3, the complete variable domain reads GAGVSQSPSNKVTEKGKDVELRCDPISGHTALYWYRQSLGQGLEFLIYFQGNSAPDKSGLPSDRFSAERTGGSVSTLTIQRTQQEDSAVYLCASSTGAVRDTQYFGPGTRLTVL.

The chain employs TRBV5-6 and TRBJ1-4; D gene unclear. Trimming took off 4 bases at V and 7 bases at J, with 14 bases between the two ends. Germline values: CDR1 SGHDT, CDR2 YYEEEE. The CDR3 is 14 residues long. The CDR3 sequence is CASSRRQVGEKLFF. CDR3 nucleotide sequence: TGTGCCAGCAGCCGGCGGCAGGTGGGTGAAAAACTGTTTTTT.

This clone occurred a few times. The V gene is TRBV5-1, the J gene TRBJ2-7; D remains unclear. The length of the CDR3 is 14 residues. V lost 3 bases and J lost 0, with 10 bases in between. Germline assignment: CDR1 SGHRS and CDR2 YFSETQ. CDR3 bases: TGCGCCAGCAGCTCCGGACCGAACTCCTACGAGCAGTACTTC. Protein: CASSSGPNSYEQYF.

This CDR3 reads CASSLLAGGSYEQYF. For the CDR3, the DNA is TGTGCCAGCTCACTCTTAGCGGGCGGCTCCTACGAGCAGTACTTC. J is TRBJ2-7 and V is TRBV18, with TRBD2 matching 7 bases. Germline CDR1 KGHSH, CDR2 LQKENI. After removal of 4 bases from V and 0 bases from J, the junction contained 6 bases not matched to a gene. This CDR3 is 15 amino acids long.

The rearrangement joins TRBV29-1 to TRBJ1-2; the D gene is possibly TRBD1 (6 bases). This CDR3 has 15 residues. Germline CDR1 is SQVTM and CDR2 is ANQGSEA. The ends were cut back, 6 bases at V and 3 bases at J, with 20 bases in the middle. The CDR3 DNA is TGCAGCGTCCAACCACTCAGGGGTTTTGACTATGGCTACACCTTC. Translated, it gives CSVQPLRGFDYGYTF.

The chain is built from TRBV5-1 and TRBJ2-3; D perhaps matches TRBD2 (5 bases). The length of the CDR3 is 12 residues. The V gene's germline CDR1 is SGHRS and CDR2 YFSETQ. Trimming took 5 bases from V and 4 from J, leaving 8 bases between them. The CDR3 DNA reads TGCGCCAGCAGAGAGGGATCAGATACGCAGTATTTT. Translation: CASREGSDTQYF.

This chain links TRBV6-4 with TRBJ2-1, with 16 positions matching TRBD2. The trim removed 0 bases at V and 14 bases at J, leaving 1 base unmatched. The CDR3 spans 14 residues. Germline CDR1 MRHNA, CDR2 SNTAGT. CDR3 protein: CASSDSGTSGGEFF. In DNA, the CDR3 is TGTGCCAGCAGTGACTCAGGGACTAGCGGGGGGGAGTTCTTC.

This chain links TRBV28 with TRBJ2-5; either TRBD1 or TRBD2 may supply D (6 bases each). In germline, CDR1 is MDHEN, CDR2 SYDVKM. This CDR3 region has 14 residues. V shed 6 bases and J shed 5 bases, with 16 bases lying between them. The DNA for the CDR3 is TGTGCCAGCAGCCTGACAGGAGGGGACGAGACCCAGTACTTC. As protein: CASSLTGGDETQYF.

This rearrangement joins TRBV19 to TRBJ1-2; TRBD1 is a possible D gene (5 bases). The CDR3 totals 16 residues. CDR1 LNHDA and CDR2 SQIVND come from the germline V gene (reference sequence). Trimming took 4 bases from V and 3 from J, leaving 18 bases between them. The DNA of the CDR3 is TGTGCCAGTAGTACCGACCGGGACGGAAGAGACTATGGCTACACCTTC. As protein: CASSTDRDGRDYGYTF.

The gene calls are TRBV6-1 and TRBJ2-2; TRBD1 agrees at 9 bases. The germline gives CDR1 MNHNS, CDR2 SASEGT. V lost 6 bases to trimming and J lost 4 bases; unmatched junction nucleotides: 3. This CDR3 spans 14 amino acids. The CDR3 loop is CASRGTGTTGELFF. The CDR3 nucleotides read TGTGCCAGCAGGGGGACAGGGACCACCGGGGAGCTGTTTTTT.

V gene TRBV4-2 combines with J gene TRBJ2-3; maybe TRBD1 (7 bases). The V gene lost 0 bases and the J gene lost 5 bases, with 15 bases spanning the gap. Germline CDR1 LGHNA, CDR2 YNFKEQ. The CDR3 is made up of 16 amino acids. DNA of the CDR3: TGTGCCAGCAGCCAAGAAGGAGGGGGCCGGGGAGATACGCAGTATTTT. This gives the protein CASSQEGGGRGDTQYF.